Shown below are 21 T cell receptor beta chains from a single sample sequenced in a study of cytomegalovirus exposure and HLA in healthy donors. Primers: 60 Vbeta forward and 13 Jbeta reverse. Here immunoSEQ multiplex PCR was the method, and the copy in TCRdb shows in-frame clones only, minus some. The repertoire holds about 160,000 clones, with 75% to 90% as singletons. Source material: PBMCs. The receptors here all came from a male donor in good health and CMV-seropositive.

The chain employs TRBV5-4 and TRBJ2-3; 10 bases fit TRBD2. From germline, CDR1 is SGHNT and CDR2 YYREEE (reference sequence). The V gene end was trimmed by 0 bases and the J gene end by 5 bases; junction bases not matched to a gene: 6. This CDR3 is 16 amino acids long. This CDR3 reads CASSLEASGSGDTQYF. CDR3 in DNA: TGTGCCAGCAGCTTGGAGGCTAGCGGGAGTGGAGATACGCAGTATTTT.

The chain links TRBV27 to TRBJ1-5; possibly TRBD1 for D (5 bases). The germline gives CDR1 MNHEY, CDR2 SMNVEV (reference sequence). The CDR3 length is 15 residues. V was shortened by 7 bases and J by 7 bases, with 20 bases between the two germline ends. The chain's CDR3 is CASTSMGGSGQPQHF. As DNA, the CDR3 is TGTGCCAGCACCTCCATGGGGGGTTCAGGCCAGCCCCAGCATTTT.

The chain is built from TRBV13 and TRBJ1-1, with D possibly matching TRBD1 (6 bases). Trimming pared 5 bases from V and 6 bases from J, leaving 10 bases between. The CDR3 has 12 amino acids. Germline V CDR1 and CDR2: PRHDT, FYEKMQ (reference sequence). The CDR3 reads CASSPRQAEAFF. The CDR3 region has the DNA TGTGCCAGCAGCCCTAGACAGGCTGAAGCTTTCTTT.

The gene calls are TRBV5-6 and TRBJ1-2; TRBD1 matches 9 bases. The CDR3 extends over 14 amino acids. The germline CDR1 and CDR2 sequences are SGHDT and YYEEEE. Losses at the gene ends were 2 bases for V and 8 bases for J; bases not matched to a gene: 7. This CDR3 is CASSLGTGRWGYTF. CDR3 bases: TGTGCCAGCAGCTTAGGGACAGGGCGGTGGGGCTACACCTTC. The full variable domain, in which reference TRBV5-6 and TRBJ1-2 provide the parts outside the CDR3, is DAGVTQSPTHLIKTRGQQVTLRCSPKSGHDTVSWYQQALGQGPQFIFQYYEEEERQRGNFPDRFSGHQFPNYSSELNVNALLLGDSALYLCASSLGTGRWGYTFGSGTRLTVV.

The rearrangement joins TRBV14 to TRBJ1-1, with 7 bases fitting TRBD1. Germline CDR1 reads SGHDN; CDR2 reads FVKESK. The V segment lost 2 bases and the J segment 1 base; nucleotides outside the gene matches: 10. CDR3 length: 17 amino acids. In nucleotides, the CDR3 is TGTGCCAGCAGCCAAAGGAGGGGGCGGGTTGGGAACACTGAAGCTTTCTTT. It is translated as CASSQRRGRVGNTEAFF. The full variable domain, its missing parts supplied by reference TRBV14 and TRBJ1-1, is EAGVTQFPSHSVIEKGQTVTLRCDPISGHDNLYWYRRVMGKEIKFLLHFVKESKQDESGMPNNRFLAERTGGTYSTLKVQPAELEDSGVYFCASSQRRGRVGNTEAFFGQGTRLTVV.

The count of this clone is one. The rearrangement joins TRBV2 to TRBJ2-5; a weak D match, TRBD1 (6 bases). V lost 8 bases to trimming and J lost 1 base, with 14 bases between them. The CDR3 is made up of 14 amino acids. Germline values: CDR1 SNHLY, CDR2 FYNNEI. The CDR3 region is CASGGRGFQETQYF. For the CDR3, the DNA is TGTGCCAGCGGGGGCAGGGGTTTCCAAGAGACCCAGTACTTC.

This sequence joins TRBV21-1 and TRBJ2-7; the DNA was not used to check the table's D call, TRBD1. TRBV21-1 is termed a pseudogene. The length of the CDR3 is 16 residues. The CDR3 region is CASSEQYRVMPYEQYF. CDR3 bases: TGTGCCAGCAGCGAACAATACAGGGTAATGCCCTACGAGCAGTACTTC.

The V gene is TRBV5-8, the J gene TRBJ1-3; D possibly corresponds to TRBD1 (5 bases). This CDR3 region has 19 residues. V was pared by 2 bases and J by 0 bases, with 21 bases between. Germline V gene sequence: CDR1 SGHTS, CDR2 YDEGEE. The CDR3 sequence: CASSFFKAGRTSSGNTIYF. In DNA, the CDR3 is TGTGCCAGCAGCTTCTTCAAGGCGGGACGGACGAGCTCTGGAAACACCATATATTTT.

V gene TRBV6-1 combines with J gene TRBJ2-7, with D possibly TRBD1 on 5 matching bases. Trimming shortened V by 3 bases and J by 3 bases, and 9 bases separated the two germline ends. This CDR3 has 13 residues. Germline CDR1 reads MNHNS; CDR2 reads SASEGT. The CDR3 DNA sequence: TGTGCCAGCAGTGACGGACAATTCTACGAGCAGTACTTC. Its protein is CASSDGQFYEQYF.

CDR3 bases: TGTGCCAGCACCGGATTAGAGGGAAATGAAAAACTGTTTTTT. The encoded protein is CASTGLEGNEKLFF. The rearrangement uses TRBV2 and TRBJ1-4; D not resolved. The CDR3 has 14 residues. The V gene's germline CDR1 is SNHLY and CDR2 FYNNEI. V gave up 7 bases and J gave up 5 bases, with 14 bases separating them.

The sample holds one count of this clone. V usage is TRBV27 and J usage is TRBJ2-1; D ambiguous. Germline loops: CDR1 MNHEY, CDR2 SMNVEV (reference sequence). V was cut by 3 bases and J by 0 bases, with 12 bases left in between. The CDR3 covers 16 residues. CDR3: CASSFRQASSYNEQFF. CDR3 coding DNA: TGTGCCAGCAGTTTTCGGCAGGCGAGCTCCTACAATGAGCAGTTCTTC.

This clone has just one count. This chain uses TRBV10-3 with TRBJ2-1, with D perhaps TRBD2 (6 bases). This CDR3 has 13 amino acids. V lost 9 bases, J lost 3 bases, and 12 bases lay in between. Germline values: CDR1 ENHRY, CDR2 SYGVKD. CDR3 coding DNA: TGTGCCATACTAGCCGAGGACTACAATGAGCAGTTCTTC. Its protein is CAILAEDYNEQFF.

The CDR3 spells CATSSGINEQYF. CDR3 bases: TGTGCCACCTCTAGCGGGATCAACGAGCAGTACTTC. This rearrangement joins TRBV19 to TRBJ2-7, with 9 bases identical to TRBD2. In germline, CDR1 is LNHDA, CDR2 SQIVND (reference sequence). Germline trimming cut 10 bases from V and 5 bases from J; bases unmatched to any gene: 6. CDR3 size: 12 residues.

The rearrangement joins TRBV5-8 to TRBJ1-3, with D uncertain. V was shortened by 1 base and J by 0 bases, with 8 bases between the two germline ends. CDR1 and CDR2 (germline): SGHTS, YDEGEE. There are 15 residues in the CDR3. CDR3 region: CASSLNRASGNTIYF. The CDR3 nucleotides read TGTGCCAGCAGCTTGAACAGAGCCTCTGGAAACACCATATATTTT.

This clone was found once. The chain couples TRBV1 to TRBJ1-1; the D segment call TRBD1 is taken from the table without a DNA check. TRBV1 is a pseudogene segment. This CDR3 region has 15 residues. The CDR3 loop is CTSSPAPRVNTEAFF. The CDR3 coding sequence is TGCACCAGCAGCCCCGCTCCCAGGGTCAACACTGAAGCTTTCTTT.

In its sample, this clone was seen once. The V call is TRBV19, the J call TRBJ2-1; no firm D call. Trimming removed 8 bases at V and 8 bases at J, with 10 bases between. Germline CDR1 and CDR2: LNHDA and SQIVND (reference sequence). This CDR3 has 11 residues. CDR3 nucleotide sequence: TGTGCCAGTTGTTTCGCGCATGAGCAGTTCTTC. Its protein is CASCFAHEQFF.

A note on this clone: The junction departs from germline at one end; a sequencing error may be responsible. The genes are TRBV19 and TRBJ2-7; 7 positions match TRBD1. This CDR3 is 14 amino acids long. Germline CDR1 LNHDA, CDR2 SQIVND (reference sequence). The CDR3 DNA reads TGTGCCAGTAGTAGGGAGACAGGGTTCTACGAGCAGGACTTC. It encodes CASSRETGFYEQDF.

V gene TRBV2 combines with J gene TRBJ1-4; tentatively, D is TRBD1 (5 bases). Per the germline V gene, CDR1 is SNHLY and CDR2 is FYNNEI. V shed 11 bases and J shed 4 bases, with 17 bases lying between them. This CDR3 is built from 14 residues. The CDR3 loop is CAGQTGGVNEKLFF. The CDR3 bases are TGTGCCGGGCAAACCGGGGGAGTTAATGAAAAACTGTTTTTT. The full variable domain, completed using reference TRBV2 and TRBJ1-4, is EPEVTQTPSHQVTQMGQEVILRCVPISNHLYFYWYRQILGQKVEFLVSFYNNEISEKSEIFDDQFSVERPDGSNFTLKIRSTKLEDSAMYFCAGQTGGVNEKLFFGSGTQLSVL.

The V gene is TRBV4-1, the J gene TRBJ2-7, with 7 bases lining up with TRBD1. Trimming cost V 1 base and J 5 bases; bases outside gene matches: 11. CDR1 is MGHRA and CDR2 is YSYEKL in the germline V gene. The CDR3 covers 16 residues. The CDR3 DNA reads TGCGCCAGCAGCCAAGGCGCCAGGGGGTCTTTCGACGAGCAGTACTTC. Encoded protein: CASSQGARGSFDEQYF.

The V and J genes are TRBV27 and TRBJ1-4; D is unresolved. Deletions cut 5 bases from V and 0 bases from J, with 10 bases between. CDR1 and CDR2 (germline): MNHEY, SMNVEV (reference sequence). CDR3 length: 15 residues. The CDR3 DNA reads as TGTGCCAGCAGTCCACGACGGGCAACTAATGAAAAACTGTTTTTT. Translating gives CASSPRRATNEKLFF.

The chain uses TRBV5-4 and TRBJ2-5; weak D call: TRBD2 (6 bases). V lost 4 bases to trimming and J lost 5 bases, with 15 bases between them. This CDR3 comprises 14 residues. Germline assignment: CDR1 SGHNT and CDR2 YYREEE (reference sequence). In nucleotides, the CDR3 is TGTGCCAGCAGCCGTTTGGGAGGTGGGGAGACCCAGTACTTC. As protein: CASSRLGGGETQYF. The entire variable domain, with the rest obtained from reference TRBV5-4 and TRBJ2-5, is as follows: ETGVTQSPTHLIKTRGQQVTLRCSSQSGHNTVSWYQQALGQGPQFIFQYYREEENGRGNFPPRFSGLQFPNYSSELNVNALELDDSALYLCASSRLGGGETQYFGPGTRLLVL.